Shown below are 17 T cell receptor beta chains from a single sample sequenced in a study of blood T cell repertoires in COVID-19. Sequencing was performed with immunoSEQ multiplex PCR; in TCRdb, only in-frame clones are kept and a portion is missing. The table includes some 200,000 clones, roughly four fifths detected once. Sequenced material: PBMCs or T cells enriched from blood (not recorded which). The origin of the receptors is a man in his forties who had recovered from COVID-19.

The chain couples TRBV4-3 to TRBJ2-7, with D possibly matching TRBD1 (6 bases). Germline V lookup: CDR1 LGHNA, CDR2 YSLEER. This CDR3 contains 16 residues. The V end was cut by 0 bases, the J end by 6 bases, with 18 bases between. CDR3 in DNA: TGCGCCAGCAGCCAAGAAGCCGACCAGGGGATCTTCGAGCAGTACTTC. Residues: CASSQEADQGIFEQYF.

The CDR3 DNA reads TGTGCCAGCAGCCTTAACCAGGGGAACACTGAAGCTTTCTTT. It yields the protein CASSLNQGNTEAFF. The chain couples TRBV7-2 to TRBJ1-1, with a weak D call TRBD1 (5 bases). V dropped 5 bases and J dropped 1 base, with 11 bases sitting between them. The CDR3 consists of 14 residues. In germline, CDR1 is SGHTA, CDR2 FQGNSA.

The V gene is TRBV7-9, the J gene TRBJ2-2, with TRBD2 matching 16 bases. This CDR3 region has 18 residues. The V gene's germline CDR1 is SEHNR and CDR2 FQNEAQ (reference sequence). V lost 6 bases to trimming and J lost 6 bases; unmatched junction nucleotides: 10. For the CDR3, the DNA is TGTGCCAGCAGAGATACCTCGGGACTAGCGGGAGGGCCCGGGGAGCTGTTTTTT. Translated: CASRDTSGLAGGPGELFF. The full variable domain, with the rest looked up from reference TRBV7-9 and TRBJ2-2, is DTGVSQNPRHKITKRGQNVTFRCDPISEHNRLYWYRQTLGQGPEFLTYFQNEAQLEKSRLLSDRFSAERPKGSFSTLEIQRTEQGDSAMYLCASRDTSGLAGGPGELFFGEGSRLTVL.

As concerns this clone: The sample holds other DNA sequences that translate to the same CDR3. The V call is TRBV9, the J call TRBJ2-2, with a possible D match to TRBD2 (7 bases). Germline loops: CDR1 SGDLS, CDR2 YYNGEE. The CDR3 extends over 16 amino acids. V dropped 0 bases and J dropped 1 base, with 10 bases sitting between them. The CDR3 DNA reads TGTGCCAGCAGCGTAGGCGGGGGCCGGAACACCGGGGAGCTGTTTTTT. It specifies CASSVGGGRNTGELFF.

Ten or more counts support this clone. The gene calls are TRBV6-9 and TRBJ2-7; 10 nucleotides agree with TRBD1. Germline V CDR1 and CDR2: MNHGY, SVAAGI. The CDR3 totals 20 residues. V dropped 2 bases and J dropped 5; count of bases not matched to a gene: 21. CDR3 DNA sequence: TGTGCCAGCAGTTATCGGGACAGGGGAATTAAGCGGGAGTTTAGGGACGAGCAGTACTTC. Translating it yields CASSYRDRGIKREFRDEQYF.

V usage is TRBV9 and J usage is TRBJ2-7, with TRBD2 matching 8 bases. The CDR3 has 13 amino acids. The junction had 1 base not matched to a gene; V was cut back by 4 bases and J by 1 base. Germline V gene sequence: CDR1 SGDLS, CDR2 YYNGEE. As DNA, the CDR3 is TGTGCCAGCAGCCGGGGGGGTTCCTACGAGCAGTACTTC. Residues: CASSRGGSYEQYF.

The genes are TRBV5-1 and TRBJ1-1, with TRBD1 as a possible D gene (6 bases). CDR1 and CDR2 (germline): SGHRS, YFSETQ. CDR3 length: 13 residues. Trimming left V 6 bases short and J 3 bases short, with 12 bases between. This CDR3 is CASKGDGDTEAFF. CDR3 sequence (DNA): TGCGCCAGCAAGGGGGATGGGGACACTGAAGCTTTCTTT.

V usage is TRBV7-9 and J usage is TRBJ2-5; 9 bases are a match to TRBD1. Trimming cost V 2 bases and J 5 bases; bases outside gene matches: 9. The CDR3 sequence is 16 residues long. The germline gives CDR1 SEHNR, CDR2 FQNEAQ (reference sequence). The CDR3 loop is CASSLLDRGGRETQYF. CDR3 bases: TGTGCCAGCAGCTTACTGGACAGGGGAGGTAGGGAGACCCAGTACTTC.

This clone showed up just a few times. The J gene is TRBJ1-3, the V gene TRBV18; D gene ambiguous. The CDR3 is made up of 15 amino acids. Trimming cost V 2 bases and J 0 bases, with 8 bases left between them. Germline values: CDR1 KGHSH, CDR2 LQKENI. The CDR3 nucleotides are TGTGCCAGCTCACCATCCGGGGACTCTGGAAACACCATATATTTT. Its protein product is CASSPSGDSGNTIYF.

The CDR3 sequence is CSAEGQGAEAFF. Here the CDR3 DNA reads TGCAGCGCCGAGGGGCAGGGGGCTGAAGCTTTCTTT. The rearrangement joins TRBV29-1 to TRBJ1-1; 7 bases line up with TRBD1. CDR1 is SQVTM and CDR2 is ANQGSEA in the germline V gene. The CDR3 has 12 residues. J lost 6 bases, V lost 7 bases, and 8 bases had no gene match.

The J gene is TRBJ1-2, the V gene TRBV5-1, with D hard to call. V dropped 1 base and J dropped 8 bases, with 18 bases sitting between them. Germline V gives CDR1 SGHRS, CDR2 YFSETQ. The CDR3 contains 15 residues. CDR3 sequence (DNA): TGCGCCAGCAGCTTGCCTTATCGGGAAACGGGCGGCTACACCTTC. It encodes CASSLPYRETGGYTF.

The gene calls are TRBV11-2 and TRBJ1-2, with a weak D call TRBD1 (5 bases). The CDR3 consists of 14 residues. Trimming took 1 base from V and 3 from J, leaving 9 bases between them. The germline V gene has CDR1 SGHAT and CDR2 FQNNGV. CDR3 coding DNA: TGTGCCAGCAGCTTAGGTTCGGGGGACTATGGCTACACCTTC. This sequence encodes CASSLGSGDYGYTF.

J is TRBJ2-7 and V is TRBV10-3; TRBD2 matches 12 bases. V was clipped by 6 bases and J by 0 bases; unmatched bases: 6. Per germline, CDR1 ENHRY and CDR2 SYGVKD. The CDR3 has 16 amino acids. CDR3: CAIRTSGSRDSYEQYF. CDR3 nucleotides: TGTGCCATCAGGACTAGCGGGAGCCGGGACTCCTACGAGCAGTACTTC.

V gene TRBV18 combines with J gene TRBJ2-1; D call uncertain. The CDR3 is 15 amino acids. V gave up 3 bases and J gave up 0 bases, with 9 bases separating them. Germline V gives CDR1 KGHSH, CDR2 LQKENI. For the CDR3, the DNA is TGTGCCAGCTCACCTTCCCCGAGCTCCTACAATGAGCAGTTCTTC. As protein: CASSPSPSSYNEQFF.

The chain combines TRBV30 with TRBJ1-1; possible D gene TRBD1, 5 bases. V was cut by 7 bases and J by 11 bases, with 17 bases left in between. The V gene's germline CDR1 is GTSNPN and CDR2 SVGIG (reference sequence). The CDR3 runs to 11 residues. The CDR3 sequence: CALVQGYRAFF. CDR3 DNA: TGTGCCTTGGTGCAGGGTTATAGGGCTTTCTTT.

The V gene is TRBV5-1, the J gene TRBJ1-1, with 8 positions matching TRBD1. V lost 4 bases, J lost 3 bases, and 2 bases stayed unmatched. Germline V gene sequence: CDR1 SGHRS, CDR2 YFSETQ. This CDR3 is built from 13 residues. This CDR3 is CASSPGGYTEAFF. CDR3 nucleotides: TGCGCCAGCAGCCCAGGGGGCTACACTGAAGCTTTCTTT.

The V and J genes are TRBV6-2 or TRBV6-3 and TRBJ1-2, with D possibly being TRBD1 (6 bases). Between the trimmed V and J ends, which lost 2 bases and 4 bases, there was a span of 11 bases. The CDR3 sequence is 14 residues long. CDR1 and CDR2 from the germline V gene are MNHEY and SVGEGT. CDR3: CASSYSVRGYGYTF. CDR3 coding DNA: TGTGCCAGCAGTTACAGTGTCAGGGGCTATGGCTACACCTTC.